These 2 T cell receptor beta chains share one sample of origin, sequenced in a study of Ad26.COV2.S vaccination and SARS-CoV-2 variants (dated by TCRdb to about 2021). The treatment or condition label for this specimen denotes: around 19 received Ad26.COV2.S at low or high dose, single or two shots; roughly 5 received placebo; per-sample allocation not given. Repertoires of vaccine and placebo recipients were sequenced from samples collected on day 63 after the first injection. Libraries were prepared through the immunoSEQ multiplex PCR assay. TCRdb obtained this table from immuneACCESS and retained in-frame rearrangements with V and J assigned. These tables miss some clones; where compared with another copy, unresolved V genes account for less than half of the shortfall, and the remainder is unexplained. The sample yields roughly 350,000 clones; about nine tenths were counted once. Of the sample, 6.4% falls within the top ten clones.

The sequencing used peripheral blood, collected in a trial of Ad26.COV2.S vaccine versus placebo. The receptors come from a person between 18 and 59 years old who received the Ad26.COV2.S COVID-19 vaccine or a placebo.

This clone was recorded only once. The J gene is TRBJ1-5, the V gene TRBV7-9; unclear D gene. V lost 0 bases and J lost 4, with 16 bases in between. Germline CDR1 and CDR2: SEHNR and FQNEAQ (reference sequence). The CDR3 has 17 residues. The CDR3 DNA follows: TGTGCCAGCAGCTTAGCAGGAACCGGCGGCTGGAATCAGCCCCAGCATTTT. As protein: CASSLAGTGGWNQPQHF. The full variable domain, rest sourced from reference TRBV7-9 and TRBJ1-5, is DTGVSQNPRHKITKRGQNVTFRCDPISEHNRLYWYRQTLGQGPEFLTYFQNEAQLEKSRLLSDRFSAERPKGSFSTLEIQRTEQGDSAMYLCASSLAGTGGWNQPQHFGDGTRLSIL.

The CDR3, as DNA: TGTGCCAGCAGCACCTGGACAGGGGATCACTACGAGCAGTACTTC. Protein product: CASSTWTGDHYEQYF. This chain connects TRBV5-4 to TRBJ2-7, with TRBD1 matching over 9 bases. CDR1 is SGHNT and CDR2 is YYREEE in the germline V gene (reference sequence). The CDR3 has 15 residues. The V segment lost 4 bases and the J segment 3 bases; nucleotides outside the gene matches: 8.